What follows is one T cell receptor (beta chain) and its context. Its antigen is still unknown. The germline V gene has CDR1 SGHRS and CDR2 YFSETQ. CDR3 length: 15 amino acids. The V and J ends lost 1 base and 4 bases respectively, with 11 bases between them. This entry comes from a study of CD4+ T cells in melanoma. General study results and limits: Diverse differentiation states were reported for melanoma neoantigen-specific CD4+ T cells. A reported correlation linked neoantigen-specific CD4+ T cells to CD8+, macrophage and B cell function.

Profiling relied on immunoSEQ multiplex PCR, and the TCRdb table lists in-frame clones only, not all of them. Of 9,400 or so clones listed, roughly 80% are singletons. Sequences were obtained from cells from a culture (not recorded whether cultured in vitro). The V gene is TRBV5-1, the J gene TRBJ2-2; D is possibly TRBD2 (5 bases). This TCR derives from a human donor with melanoma. CDR3 residues: CASSLIEAVTGELFF. CDR3 sequence (DNA): TGCGCCAGCAGCTTGATAGAAGCGGTCACCGGGGAGCTGTTTTTT.